The 13 T cell receptor beta chains below all came from one sample that was sequenced in a study of blood T cell repertoires in COVID-19. The protocol was immunoSEQ multiplex PCR, while the TCRdb copy is restricted to in-frame clones and leaves out a portion. The top ten clones hold about 2.1% of a sample with fewer than 85,000 clones, roughly three quarters of them seen once. Sequenced: peripheral blood. The receptors derive from a man aged 70 or older with COVID-19, enrolled during active disease.

The chain employs TRBV5-1 and TRBJ1-1; 7 bases agree with TRBD1. V shed 4 bases and J 6 bases; nucleotides not matched to a gene: 9. Looked up from germline, CDR1 is SGHRS and CDR2 is YFSETQ. The CDR3 has 14 amino acids. The CDR3 here is CASSRQGEGSEAFF. CDR3 DNA sequence: TGCGCCAGCAGCAGACAGGGAGAAGGATCTGAAGCTTTCTTT.

The V gene is TRBV6-5, the J gene TRBJ1-3, with D possibly matching TRBD1 (5 bases). V was cut by 6 bases and J by 0 bases, with 9 bases left in between. This CDR3 is 14 amino acids long. In germline, CDR1 is MNHEY, CDR2 SVGAGI. CDR3 residues: CASSQTVSGNTIYF. DNA for the CDR3: TGTGCCAGCAGCCAGACAGTCTCTGGAAACACCATATATTTT.

This chain joins TRBV2 and TRBJ2-2; 7 nucleotides agree with TRBD2. The J segment lost 3 bases and the V segment lost 5 bases, leaving 6 bases of the junction unmatched. The CDR3 spans 15 residues. CDR1 is SNHLY, CDR2 FYNNEI, per germline. The CDR3 coding sequence is TGTGCCAGCAGTTCTAGCGGCAGGGACACCGGGGAGCTGTTTTTT. It specifies CASSSSGRDTGELFF.

This sequence joins TRBV2 and TRBJ2-5; D perhaps matches TRBD1 (8 bases). V gave up 6 bases and J gave up 5 bases, with 13 bases separating them. This CDR3 region has 13 residues. Germline loops: CDR1 SNHLY, CDR2 FYNNEI. The CDR3 here is CASSRGREETQYF. The CDR3 bases are TGTGCCAGCAGCAGGGGGCGGGAGGAGACCCAGTACTTC. The full variable domain, its missing parts supplied by reference TRBV2 and TRBJ2-5, is EPEVTQTPSHQVTQMGQEVILRCVPISNHLYFYWYRQILGQKVEFLVSFYNNEISEKSEIFDDQFSVERPDGSNFTLKIRSTKLEDSAMYFCASSRGREETQYFGPGTRLLVL.

The DNA for the CDR3 is TGCGCCAGCAGCTTGGTTGCGGGAGGCGATGAGCAGTTCTTC. This translates into CASSLVAGGDEQFF. The chain couples TRBV5-1 to TRBJ2-1, with TRBD2 matching over 8 bases. After removal of 0 bases from V and 8 bases from J, the junction contained 4 bases not matched to a gene. CDR3 length: 14 residues. Germline V CDR1 and CDR2: SGHRS, YFSETQ.

The chain is built from TRBV4-3 and TRBJ2-1, with TRBD2 as a possible D gene (5 bases). CDR3 length equals 15 residues. V lost 3 bases and J 3 bases, leaving 12 bases between the germline ends. Germline assignment: CDR1 LGHNA and CDR2 YSLEER. The CDR3 nucleotides are TGCGCCAGCAGCCACCTCCCCGGGGACTACAATGAGCAGTTCTTC. Translating it yields CASSHLPGDYNEQFF.

CDR3 sequence (DNA): TGCGCCAGCAGCCAATCAAGGAGCCTACCCCCGGCGGGGGCCAACGTCCTGACTTTC. Translating it yields CASSQSRSLPPAGANVLTF. This rearrangement joins TRBV4-3 to TRBJ2-6, with D unclear. V lost 2 bases, J lost 4 bases, and 21 bases lay in between. Germline V lookup: CDR1 LGHNA, CDR2 YSLEER. The CDR3 contains 19 residues.

This clone has a handful of counts. CDR3 sequence: CASRHQRGGNQPQHF. CDR3 DNA sequence: TGTGCCAGCAGGCACCAGCGCGGGGGCAATCAGCCCCAGCATTTT. This chain connects TRBV6-6 to TRBJ1-5, with D unresolved. This CDR3 has 15 residues. Germline V gene sequence: CDR1 MNHNY, CDR2 SVGAGI (reference sequence). Trimming removed 6 bases at V and 2 bases at J, with 14 bases between.

Here the CDR3 DNA reads TGTGCCAGCAGCAATCTAGCGGGAGTAAATGAGCAGTTCTTC. Translated: CASSNLAGVNEQFF. The J gene is TRBJ2-1, the V gene TRBV2; TRBD2 aligns across 10 bases. Trimming removed 6 bases from V and 7 bases from J; junction bases left unmatched: 6. Germline V gives CDR1 SNHLY, CDR2 FYNNEI. The CDR3 spans 14 residues. The complete variable domain, with remaining parts taken from reference TRBV2 and TRBJ2-1, reads EPEVTQTPSHQVTQMGQEVILRCVPISNHLYFYWYRQILGQKVEFLVSFYNNEISEKSEIFDDQFSVERPDGSNFTLKIRSTKLEDSAMYFCASSNLAGVNEQFFGPGTRLTVL.

V is TRBV29-1 and J is TRBJ2-3; 11 bases are a match to TRBD2. Germline lookup yields CDR1 SQVTM and CDR2 ANQGSEA. J gave up 3 bases and V 4 bases, and 12 bases lay outside the gene matches. There are 17 residues in the CDR3. CDR3 bases: TGCAGCGTTGGCCCCACTAGCGGGAGAGTAAATACAGATACGCAGTATTTT. Translating gives CSVGPTSGRVNTDTQYF.

The chain is built from TRBV27 and TRBJ2-1; tentatively, D is TRBD2 (6 bases). V was cut by 2 bases and J by 7 bases, with 18 bases left in between. This CDR3 contains 16 residues. Germline-derived CDR1 and CDR2 are MNHEY and SMNVEV (reference sequence). CDR3 in DNA: TGTGCCAGCAGTTTAGGCCCCCACGGGGGTAGTAATGAGCAGTTCTTC. Protein product: CASSLGPHGGSNEQFF.

The chain has TRBV19 and TRBJ1-6, with TRBD1 matching 9 bases. V lost 6 bases and J lost 9; bases outside the gene matches: 9. Looked up from germline, CDR1 is LNHDA and CDR2 is SQIVND (reference sequence). This CDR3 contains 15 residues. Here the CDR3 reads CASSPGTGWSSPLHF. Written as DNA, the CDR3 is TGTGCCAGTAGCCCCGGGACAGGGTGGTCTTCACCCCTCCACTTT. The full variable domain, rest sourced from reference TRBV19 and TRBJ1-6, is DGGITQSPKYLFRKEGQNVTLSCEQNLNHDAMYWYRQDPGQGLRLIYYSQIVNDFQKGDIAEGYSVSREKKESFPLTVTSAQKNPTAFYLCASSPGTGWSSPLHFGNGTRLTVT.

The chain is built from TRBV27 and TRBJ2-7, with 9 bases lining up with TRBD1. The V and J ends lost 0 bases and 4 bases, in that order; junction bases with no gene match: 4. Looked up from germline, CDR1 is MNHEY and CDR2 is SMNVEV (reference sequence). This CDR3 comprises 15 residues. The CDR3 DNA follows: TGTGCCAGCAGTTTATCGACAGGGGGGGAGTACGAGCAGTACTTC. Amino acid sequence: CASSLSTGGEYEQYF.